Detailed here is one TCR beta chain. This entry belongs to a study of cytotoxic CD8 clonotypes in ibrutinib-treated CLL. Profiling relied on immunoSEQ multiplex PCR, and the TCRdb table lists in-frame clones only, not all of them. The sample records about 80,000 clones, roughly three quarters being singletons. With 4 bases removed from V and 4 bases from J, the gap between germline ends came to 20 bases. This CDR3 is built from 17 residues. CDR1 SGHRS and CDR2 YFSETQ come from the germline V gene. The specimen was PBMCs, collected after 12 months of ibrutinib treatment. This receptor was obtained from a human donor with chronic lymphocytic leukemia. The chain recombines TRBV5-1 with TRBJ2-2, with D possibly matching TRBD2 (6 bases). CDR3 protein: CASSRISGQGGTGELFF. The CDR3 bases are TGCGCCAGCAGCCGCATATCAGGGCAGGGAGGCACCGGGGAGCTGTTTTTT.